The 11 T cell receptor delta chains below come from one sample, sequenced in a study of γδ T cells in repeated Plasmodium falciparum infection. Gammadelta T cells were flow-sorted from PBMC into Vgamma9/Vdelta2+ and Vdelta2-negative populations for bulk analysis. TCRdb reprocessed the multiplex PCR reads using CATT. The sample has tens of thousands of delta-chain clones; approximately 0.92% are singletons. What was sequenced was gamma-delta T cells from blood. These receptors all come from a pool of human donors (malaria-infected and uninfected, not separated).

In this sample, this clone is medium-sized (0.01 to 0.1%). The same CDR3 arises from other DNA sequences in this sample as well. This sequence joins TRDV1 and TRDJ1; 8 bases are a match to TRDD2. The CDR3 is 18 residues long. The V and J ends lost 1 base and 10 bases, in that order; junction bases with no gene match: 20. Germline assignment: CDR1 TSWWSYY and CDR2 QGS. The CDR3 bases are TGTGCTCTTGGGGAACAGGGACTTCCTACGCTTATCCCCTGGGGACTCATCTTT. Encoded protein: CALGEQGLPTLIPWGLIF.

The table lists this clone with a few counts. TCRdb's protein, taken from a much larger clone, differs from this DNA's translation at residue 12, likely owing to a read error; the protein displayed comes from the DNA. The J gene is TRDJ1, the V gene TRDV2, with 9 bases identical to TRDD3. Looked up from germline, CDR1 is GEAIGNYY and CDR2 is EKD. Trimming removed 3 bases from V and 5 bases from J; junction bases left unmatched: 18. The CDR3 extends over 18 amino acids. CDR3 protein: CACDANGTGGLEVDKLIF. The CDR3 coding sequence is TGTGCCTGTGACGCCAACGGTACTGGGGGACTCGAGGTGGATAAACTCATCTTT.

This clone was counted at least ten times. TCRdb shows a much larger clone's protein in place of this DNA's translation, and the two differ at residue 11, likely through a read error; the protein shown is translated from the DNA. The chain combines TRDV3 with TRDJ1, with TRDD3 matching 10 bases. Germline CDR1 and CDR2: TVYSNPD and GDNSRS (reference sequence). The CDR3 loop spans 17 amino acids. The ends lost 3 bases at V and 1 base at J; junction bases unmatched: 14. CDR3 sequence: CAFPPPTGGSGTDKLIF. The CDR3, as DNA: TGTGCCTTCCCTCCCCCGACTGGGGGATCAGGCACCGATAAACTCATCTTT.

On this clone itself: A far larger clone is a single base away, which makes a read error likely. Additional DNA sequences in this sample encode the identical CDR3. V gene TRDV2 combines with J gene TRDJ1; 7 nucleotides align to TRDD3. TCRdb gives no J gene; it was assigned here by matching the DNA to germline. CDR3 length equals 19 residues. V was clipped by 3 bases and J by 3 bases; unmatched bases: 21. From germline, CDR1 is GEAIGNYY and CDR2 EKD. The CDR3 DNA follows: TGTGCCTGTGACCGAATCGTACTGGGGAGTGCCGGATTCGCCGATAAACTCATCTTT. This codes for CACDRIVLGSAGFADKLIF.

This clone came up a few times. This probably arose from a read error, given a far larger clone one base away. This same CDR3 is encoded by further DNA sequences in the sample. V gene assignment gives TRAV38-2/DV8, but the J gene was left uncalled; the DNA was not compared with TRDD3, the D call given in the table. The CDR3 spans 22 residues. The germline V gene encodes CDR1 TSESDYY and CDR2 QEAYKQQN. The CDR3 spells CAYRRFFAFPPSTGGYADKLIF. CDR3 sequence (DNA): TGTGCTTATAGGAGATTCTTTGCCTTCCCCCCGAGTACTGGGGGATACGCCGATAAACTCATTTTT.

Details on this clone: TCRdb assigns this DNA the protein of a much larger clone, which departs from its translation at residue 5; this likely reflects a read error, and the protein shown comes from translating the DNA. The gene calls are TRDV2 and TRDJ1; 11 bases fit TRDD3. Here the J gene came from matching the DNA to germline, since TCRdb omits it. V shed 3 bases, J shed 2 bases, and the junction held 7 bases outside the gene matches. The CDR3 runs 16 residues. Germline assignment: CDR1 GEAIGNYY and CDR2 EKD. CDR3 region: CACDHLMGDTTDKLIF. Here the CDR3 DNA reads TGTGCCTGTGACCACCTAATGGGGGATACGACCGATAAACTCATCTTT.

This clone is categorized as medium-sized. The sample carries other DNA sequences with the same CDR3. This chain joins TRDV2 and TRDJ1, with 13 nucleotides matching TRDD3. There are 19 residues in the CDR3. The J segment lost 3 bases and the V segment lost 1 base, leaving 13 bases of the junction unmatched. Germline CDR1 reads GEAIGNYY; CDR2 reads EKD. The CDR3 is CACDTVLLGDTLYSDKLIF. The CDR3 region has the DNA TGTGCCTGTGACACGGTACTACTGGGGGATACGCTGTACTCCGATAAACTCATCTTT.

This clone was counted many times. This chain joins TRDV1 and TRDJ1; 13 bases line up with TRDD3. V was clipped by 0 bases and J by 1 base; unmatched bases: 23. This CDR3 contains 24 residues. CDR1 TSWWSYY and CDR2 QGS come from the germline V gene. The CDR3 DNA sequence: TGTGCTCTTGGGGAACTCCCCCAGGCCCCCAGTACTGGGGGATACGCTCCGTTCACCGATAAACTCATCTTT. Its protein product is CALGELPQAPSTGGYAPFTDKLIF.

This clone came up many times. TCRdb records a much larger clone's protein for this DNA, with a difference at residue 16 that likely arises from a read error; the protein given is the translation of the DNA. The V gene reported is TRDV2; the J gene is uncalled; TRDD3 reflects the table's D call only, with no check against the DNA. The CDR3 is 18 amino acids. Germline V CDR1 and CDR2: GEAIGNYY, EKD. The CDR3 is CACDSLLGDTRKELTPIF. CDR3 in DNA: TGTGCCTGTGACTCTTTACTGGGGGATACGCGTAAAGAGCTAACACCCATCTTT.

This clone turned up a few times. This likely came from a read error, as a far larger clone is one base away. The same CDR3 is also encoded by other DNA sequences in this sample. The chain has TRDV1 and TRDJ3; no clear D gene. The germline CDR1 and CDR2 sequences are TSWWSYY and QGS. This CDR3 is built from 20 residues. V was shortened by 0 bases and J by 2 bases, with 17 bases between the two germline ends. Written as DNA, the CDR3 is TGTGCTCTTGGGGAACTAGGTTGCCCTCTCCAAACCTGGGACACCCGACAGATGTTTTTC. The encoded protein is CALGELGCPLQTWDTRQMFF.

This clone was seen a few times. The TCRdb record carries a much larger clone's protein, which differs from this DNA's translation at residue 6; a read error is the likely cause, and the protein listed here is the DNA translation. This chain joins TRDV2 and TRDJ3; D is unresolved. Since TCRdb gives no J gene, matching the DNA to germline was used here to assign it. The CDR3 spans 18 residues. Trimming stripped 5 bases from V and 0 bases from J, with 16 bases between. Germline CDR1 reads GEAIGNYY; CDR2 reads EKD. CDR3 amino acids: CACVHHGTRSWDTRQMFF. The CDR3 nucleotides read TGTGCCTGTGTACACCACGGGACACGCTCCTGGGACACCCGACAGATGTTTTTC.